The next 5 T cell receptor beta chains were all read from a single sample in a study of blood T cell repertoires in COVID-19. Profiled with immunoSEQ multiplex PCR; TCRdb holds only in-frame clones, not every one. The top ten hold roughly 4.2% of the sample, which has around 60,000 clones, roughly 92% seen once. The sample comprised peripheral blood. The receptors come from a man aged 50 to 60 with active COVID-19.

This clone appeared a single time. CDR3 coding DNA: TGTGCCAGCAGCCAAATGACAGTTGGAAACACCATATATTTT. Its translation is CASSQMTVGNTIYF. The chain joins TRBV7-2 to TRBJ1-3; D might be TRBD1 (5 bases). The germline gives CDR1 SGHTA, CDR2 FQGNSA. The CDR3 is 14 amino acids. V dropped 5 bases and J dropped 3 bases, with 11 bases sitting between them.

The genes are TRBV27 and TRBJ1-5, with 9 positions matching TRBD1. The germline CDR1 and CDR2 sequences are MNHEY and SMNVEV (reference sequence). The length of the CDR3 is 15 residues. Losses at the gene ends were 6 bases for V and 7 bases for J; bases not matched to a gene: 10. The CDR3 sequence is CASSKQGAPRQPQHF. The CDR3 DNA sequence: TGTGCCAGCAGCAAACAGGGGGCGCCAAGACAGCCCCAGCATTTT.

This clone was recorded only once. The chain employs TRBV25-1 and TRBJ1-2; 9 nucleotides agree with TRBD1. V shed 3 bases, J shed 7 bases, and the junction held 15 bases outside the gene matches. The germline V gene has CDR1 MGHDK and CDR2 SYGVNS. This CDR3 is 17 amino acids long. The CDR3 DNA reads as TGTGCCAGCAGTGAGAAAAGCGGACAGGGGAGCTATCGTGGCTACACCTTC. This sequence encodes CASSEKSGQGSYRGYTF.

CDR3 sequence (DNA): TGTGCCAGCAGTTTATTCTTGGACAGAGATCAGCCCCAGCATTTT. Translating gives CASSLFLDRDQPQHF. The rearrangement uses TRBV28 and TRBJ1-5; D may be TRBD1 (6 bases). V was trimmed by 1 base and J by 5 bases, leaving 12 bases between them. There are 15 residues in the CDR3. The germline gives CDR1 MDHEN, CDR2 SYDVKM.

The V call is TRBV6-5, the J call TRBJ1-1, with a possible D match to TRBD1 (5 bases). There are 14 residues in the CDR3. In germline, CDR1 is MNHEY, CDR2 SVGAGI. V lost 2 bases and J 0 bases, leaving 7 bases between the germline ends. CDR3 in DNA: TGTGCCAGCAGTTACGACAGATTGAACACTGAAGCTTTCTTT. This encodes CASSYDRLNTEAFF.